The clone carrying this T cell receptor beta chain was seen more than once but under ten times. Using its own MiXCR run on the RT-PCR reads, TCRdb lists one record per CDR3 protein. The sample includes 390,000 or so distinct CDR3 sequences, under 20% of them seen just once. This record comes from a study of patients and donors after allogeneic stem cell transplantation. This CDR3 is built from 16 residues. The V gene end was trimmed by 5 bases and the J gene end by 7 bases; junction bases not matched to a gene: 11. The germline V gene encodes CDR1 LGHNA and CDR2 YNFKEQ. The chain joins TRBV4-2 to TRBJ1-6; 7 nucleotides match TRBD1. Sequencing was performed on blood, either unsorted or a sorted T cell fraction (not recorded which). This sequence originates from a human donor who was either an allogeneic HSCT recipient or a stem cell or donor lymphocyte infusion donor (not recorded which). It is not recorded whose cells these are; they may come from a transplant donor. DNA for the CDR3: TGTGCCAGCAGCGGCCGGACAGGACTAGGGAATTCACCCCTCCACTTT. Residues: CASSGRTGLGNSPLHF.